Listed below are T cell receptor beta chains from one sample, sequenced in a study of blood T cell repertoires in COVID-19. The assay was immunoSEQ multiplex PCR, and TCRdb's table has in-frame clones only and misses some. The table lists approximately 90,000 clones, around 85% of them singletons, with 11% in the top ten. The sample taken for sequencing was peripheral blood. All receptors come from a man between 70 and 80 years old with acute or convalescent COVID-19. CDR3s include the opening cysteine and the closing phenylalanine or tryptophan. Each record gives: J gene, D gene, clone size, V gene, CDR3 protein, CDR3 DNA. D genes are given only for firm matches. Size is stated for part of the rows, as once, few or many counts, or as a class when the clone is expanded.

J gene: TRBJ2-1; D gene: TRBD2; clone size: -; V gene: TRBV10-3; CDR3 protein: CAIRGGGGNEQFF; CDR3 DNA: TGTGCCATCAGAGGCGGGGGGGGCAATGAGCAGTTCTTC
J gene: TRBJ2-1; D gene: TRBD2; clone size: -; V gene: TRBV4-1; CDR3 protein: CASSQEVRGVDEQFF; CDR3 DNA: TGCGCCAGCAGCCAAGAGGTGCGGGGGGTCGATGAGCAGTTCTTC
J gene: TRBJ1-2; D gene: -; clone size: -; V gene: TRBV28; CDR3 protein: CASSSNGYTF; CDR3 DNA: TGTGCCAGCAGTTCCAATGGCTACACCTTC
J gene: TRBJ2-1; D gene: -; clone size: -; V gene: TRBV27; CDR3 protein: CASSFAGNEQFF; CDR3 DNA: TGTGCCAGCAGTTTTGCGGGCAATGAGCAGTTCTTC
J gene: TRBJ2-2; D gene: TRBD1; clone size: -; V gene: TRBV10-1; CDR3 protein: CASGTANTGELFF; CDR3 DNA: TGCGCCAGCGGGACAGCGAACACCGGGGAGCTGTTTTTT
J gene: TRBJ2-3; D gene: TRBD2; clone size: -; V gene: TRBV4-1; CDR3 protein: CASSHLAGGGVTDTQYF; CDR3 DNA: TGCGCCAGCAGCCACTTAGCCGGCGGGGGGGTGACAGATACGCAGTATTTT
J gene: TRBJ2-5; D gene: -; clone size: once; V gene: TRBV5-4; CDR3 protein: CASSLGRGAGKTQYF; CDR3 DNA: TGTGCCAGCAGCCTCGGACGGGGGGCGGGGAAGACCCAGTACTTC
J gene: TRBJ2-1; D gene: -; clone size: -; V gene: TRBV19; CDR3 protein: CASSMKSDSSPNEQFF; CDR3 DNA: TGTGCCAGTAGTATGAAGAGCGACAGCAGCCCTAATGAGCAGTTCTTC
J gene: TRBJ1-6; D gene: -; clone size: -; V gene: TRBV27; CDR3 protein: CASSLSRGFGSPLHF; CDR3 DNA: TGTGCCAGCAGTTTATCGCGGGGGTTCGGATCACCCCTCCACTTT
J gene: TRBJ2-1; D gene: TRBD1; clone size: -; V gene: TRBV9; CDR3 protein: CASSIQDRKEYYNEQFF; CDR3 DNA: TGTGCCAGCAGCATCCAGGACAGGAAGGAGTACTACAATGAGCAGTTCTTC
J gene: TRBJ2-2; D gene: -; clone size: few; V gene: TRBV6-6; CDR3 protein: CASSFLGGELFF; CDR3 DNA: TGTGCCAGCAGTTTCCTCGGCGGGGAGCTGTTTTTT
J gene: TRBJ1-1; D gene: TRBD1; clone size: -; V gene: TRBV28; CDR3 protein: CASRAGTGYTEAFF; CDR3 DNA: TGTGCCAGCAGAGCCGGGACAGGTTACACTGAAGCTTTCTTT
J gene: TRBJ2-3; D gene: TRBD1; clone size: -; V gene: TRBV7-9; CDR3 protein: CASSSVALGQETPDTQYF; CDR3 DNA: TGTGCCAGCAGCTCCGTGGCCCTGGGACAGGAAACGCCAGATACGCAGTATTTT
J gene: TRBJ2-1; D gene: -; clone size: -; V gene: TRBV7-9; CDR3 protein: CASSLSGNEQFF; CDR3 DNA: TGTGCCAGCAGCTTATCCGGGAATGAGCAGTTCTTC
J gene: TRBJ1-5; D gene: -; clone size: -; V gene: TRBV21-1; CDR3 protein: CASTPGQDDYSNQPQHF; CDR3 DNA: TGTGCCAGCACCCCGGGACAGGACGATTATAGCAATCAGCCCCAGCATTTT
J gene: TRBJ2-2; D gene: TRBD2; clone size: -; V gene: TRBV28; CDR3 protein: CASSSSGTNTGELFF; CDR3 DNA: TGTGCCAGCAGTTCTAGCGGAACGAACACCGGGGAGCTGTTTTTT
J gene: TRBJ1-3; D gene: -; clone size: -; V gene: TRBV11-2; CDR3 protein: CASSPGPAGDTIYF; CDR3 DNA: TGTGCCAGCAGCCCCGGGCCGGCCGGGGACACCATATATTTT
J gene: TRBJ2-2; D gene: -; clone size: once; V gene: TRBV21-1; CDR3 protein: CASSKASGLAGGLGDTGELFF; CDR3 DNA: TGTGCCAGCAGCAAAGCTTCGGGACTAGCGGGGGGACTGGGGGACACCGGGGAGCTGTTTTTT
J gene: TRBJ1-2; D gene: -; clone size: -; V gene: TRBV5-4; CDR3 protein: CASSLTHNYGYTF; CDR3 DNA: TGTGCCAGCAGCTTAACACATAACTATGGCTACACCTTC
J gene: TRBJ1-2; D gene: -; clone size: -; V gene: TRBV3-1/TRBV3-2; CDR3 protein: CASTDQGKGYTF; CDR3 DNA: TGTGCCAGCACCGATCAGGGAAAAGGCTACACCTTC
J gene: TRBJ2-7; D gene: -; clone size: -; V gene: TRBV12-3/TRBV12-4; CDR3 protein: CASSLTSYEQYF; CDR3 DNA: TGTGCCAGCAGCCTGACAAGCTACGAGCAGTACTTC
J gene: TRBJ2-1; D gene: TRBD1; clone size: -; V gene: TRBV9; CDR3 protein: CASSGWDRVQSSGNEQFF; CDR3 DNA: TGTGCCAGCAGCGGATGGGACAGGGTCCAAAGTTCGGGCAATGAGCAGTTCTTC
J gene: TRBJ2-7; D gene: -; clone size: -; V gene: TRBV7-9; CDR3 protein: CASSLAREQYF; CDR3 DNA: TGTGCCAGCAGCTTAGCCCGGGAGCAGTACTTC
J gene: TRBJ1-3; D gene: TRBD1; clone size: once; V gene: TRBV2; CDR3 protein: CASRTDRDSGNTIYF; CDR3 DNA: TGTGCCAGCAGGACGGACAGGGACAGTGGAAACACCATATATTTT
J gene: TRBJ1-6; D gene: TRBD1; clone size: few; V gene: TRBV5-1; CDR3 protein: CASSRVQGPNSPLHF; CDR3 DNA: TGCGCCAGCAGCCGAGTACAGGGGCCTAATTCACCCCTCCACTTT
J gene: TRBJ1-1; D gene: -; clone size: -; V gene: TRBV11-2; CDR3 protein: CASSSGSNTEAFF; CDR3 DNA: TGTGCCAGCAGCTCCGGGTCGAACACTGAAGCTTTCTTT
J gene: TRBJ1-3; D gene: -; clone size: -; V gene: TRBV18; CDR3 protein: CASSPLPGQGSSGNTIYF; CDR3 DNA: TGTGCCAGCTCACCATTACCTGGGCAGGGCTCTTCGGGAAACACCATATATTTT
J gene: TRBJ2-5; D gene: TRBD2; clone size: -; V gene: TRBV6-2/TRBV6-3; CDR3 protein: CASSYGGGAYQETQYF; CDR3 DNA: TGTGCCAGCAGTTACGGCGGGGGGGCCTACCAAGAGACCCAGTACTTC
J gene: TRBJ2-2; D gene: -; clone size: -; V gene: TRBV9; CDR3 protein: CASSSLLGRGELFF; CDR3 DNA: TGTGCCAGCAGCTCTCTACTTGGGAGGGGGGAGCTGTTTTTT
J gene: TRBJ2-5; D gene: TRBD2; clone size: -; V gene: TRBV2; CDR3 protein: CAIRTSKKETQYF; CDR3 DNA: TGTGCCATCAGGACTAGTAAAAAAGAGACCCAGTACTTC
J gene: TRBJ2-4; D gene: -; clone size: -; V gene: TRBV29-1; CDR3 protein: CSETGKTKNIQYF; CDR3 DNA: TGCAGCGAAACAGGGAAGACCAAAAACATTCAGTACTTC
J gene: TRBJ1-2; D gene: -; clone size: -; V gene: TRBV30; CDR3 protein: CAWSAPGPGNYGYTF; CDR3 DNA: TGTGCCTGGAGTGCCCCCGGGCCGGGGAACTATGGCTACACCTTC
J gene: TRBJ1-2; D gene: TRBD1; clone size: -; V gene: TRBV27; CDR3 protein: CASRGQALANYGYTF; CDR3 DNA: TGTGCCAGCAGAGGACAGGCCTTAGCTAACTATGGCTACACCTTC
J gene: TRBJ2-2; D gene: TRBD2; clone size: -; V gene: TRBV28; CDR3 protein: CASRPGLVTGELFF; CDR3 DNA: TGTGCCAGCAGGCCGGGACTAGTCACTGGGGAGCTGTTTTTT
J gene: TRBJ2-7; D gene: -; clone size: -; V gene: TRBV3-1/TRBV3-2; CDR3 protein: CASSPTGHSRGQYF; CDR3 DNA: TGTGCCAGCAGCCCCACCGGTCATTCCCGCGGGCAGTACTTC
J gene: TRBJ2-3; D gene: TRBD2; clone size: -; V gene: TRBV3-1/TRBV3-2; CDR3 protein: CASSRSLAGTYTDTQYF; CDR3 DNA: TGTGCCAGCAGCCGGTCACTAGCGGGGACTTACACAGATACGCAGTATTTT
J gene: TRBJ2-3; D gene: TRBD2; clone size: few; V gene: TRBV18; CDR3 protein: CASSRLAGKVDTQYF; CDR3 DNA: TGTGCCAGCTCACGACTAGCGGGGAAGGTGGATACGCAGTATTTT
J gene: TRBJ1-4; D gene: -; clone size: -; V gene: TRBV4-1; CDR3 protein: CASSQDMRTNEKLFF; CDR3 DNA: TGCGCCAGCAGCCAAGATATGAGAACTAATGAAAAACTGTTTTTT
J gene: TRBJ1-1; D gene: -; clone size: -; V gene: TRBV25-1; CDR3 protein: CASSADRRGEAFF; CDR3 DNA: TGTGCCAGCAGTGCAGACAGAAGAGGTGAAGCTTTCTTT
J gene: TRBJ1-1; D gene: -; clone size: -; V gene: TRBV10-3; CDR3 protein: CAISEGQRVEAFF; CDR3 DNA: TGTGCCATCAGTGAGGGACAGAGGGTTGAAGCTTTCTTT
J gene: TRBJ1-6; D gene: -; clone size: -; V gene: TRBV13; CDR3 protein: CASSHTPNSPLHF; CDR3 DNA: TGTGCCAGCAGCCACACCCCCAATTCACCCCTCCACTTT
J gene: TRBJ1-3; D gene: -; clone size: -; V gene: TRBV7-9; CDR3 protein: CASSLGQLSGNTIYF; CDR3 DNA: TGTGCCAGCAGCTTAGGACAGCTCTCTGGAAACACCATATATTTT
J gene: TRBJ2-1; D gene: TRBD1; clone size: once; V gene: TRBV6-4; CDR3 protein: CASGTGGPEQFF; CDR3 DNA: TGTGCCAGCGGGACAGGGGGGCCTGAGCAGTTCTTC
J gene: TRBJ1-4; D gene: -; clone size: -; V gene: TRBV11-1; CDR3 protein: CASSLWGDANEKLFF; CDR3 DNA: TGTGCCAGCAGCTTATGGGGAGATGCTAATGAAAAACTGTTTTTT
J gene: TRBJ2-3; D gene: -; clone size: -; V gene: TRBV4-2; CDR3 protein: CASSHPGQRSLDTQYF; CDR3 DNA: TGTGCCAGCAGCCACCCCGGCCAGAGGTCCCTTGATACGCAGTATTTT
J gene: TRBJ2-3; D gene: TRBD2; clone size: -; V gene: TRBV5-6; CDR3 protein: CASSFKAGGSSTDTQYF; CDR3 DNA: TGTGCCAGCAGCTTCAAAGCGGGGGGGTCTAGCACAGATACGCAGTATTTT
J gene: TRBJ2-1; D gene: -; clone size: -; V gene: TRBV3-1/TRBV3-2; CDR3 protein: CASSQVRETASYNEQFF; CDR3 DNA: TGTGCCAGCAGCCAAGTTCGGGAGACTGCCTCCTACAATGAGCAGTTCTTC
J gene: TRBJ2-2; D gene: TRBD2; clone size: -; V gene: TRBV28; CDR3 protein: CASSFVAGVNTGELFF; CDR3 DNA: TGTGCCAGCAGTTTCGTAGCGGGGGTAAACACCGGGGAGCTGTTTTTT
J gene: TRBJ2-2; D gene: TRBD2; clone size: -; V gene: TRBV24-1; CDR3 protein: CATSDLLSGGNTGELFF; CDR3 DNA: TGTGCCACCAGTGATTTGCTGTCGGGGGGGAACACCGGGGAGCTGTTTTTT
J gene: TRBJ2-5; D gene: TRBD1; clone size: once; V gene: TRBV10-2; CDR3 protein: CASSGAPDRGEETQYF; CDR3 DNA: TGCGCCAGCAGTGGGGCTCCTGACAGGGGCGAAGAGACCCAGTACTTC
J gene: TRBJ2-5; D gene: -; clone size: -; V gene: TRBV5-4; CDR3 protein: CASSRSATYQETQYF; CDR3 DNA: TGTGCCAGCAGCCGTAGCGCGACCTACCAAGAGACCCAGTACTTC
J gene: TRBJ1-5; D gene: TRBD1; clone size: few; V gene: TRBV7-6; CDR3 protein: CASSLGGQYSNQPQHF; CDR3 DNA: TGTGCCAGCAGCTTAGGGGGACAGTATAGCAATCAGCCCCAGCATTTT